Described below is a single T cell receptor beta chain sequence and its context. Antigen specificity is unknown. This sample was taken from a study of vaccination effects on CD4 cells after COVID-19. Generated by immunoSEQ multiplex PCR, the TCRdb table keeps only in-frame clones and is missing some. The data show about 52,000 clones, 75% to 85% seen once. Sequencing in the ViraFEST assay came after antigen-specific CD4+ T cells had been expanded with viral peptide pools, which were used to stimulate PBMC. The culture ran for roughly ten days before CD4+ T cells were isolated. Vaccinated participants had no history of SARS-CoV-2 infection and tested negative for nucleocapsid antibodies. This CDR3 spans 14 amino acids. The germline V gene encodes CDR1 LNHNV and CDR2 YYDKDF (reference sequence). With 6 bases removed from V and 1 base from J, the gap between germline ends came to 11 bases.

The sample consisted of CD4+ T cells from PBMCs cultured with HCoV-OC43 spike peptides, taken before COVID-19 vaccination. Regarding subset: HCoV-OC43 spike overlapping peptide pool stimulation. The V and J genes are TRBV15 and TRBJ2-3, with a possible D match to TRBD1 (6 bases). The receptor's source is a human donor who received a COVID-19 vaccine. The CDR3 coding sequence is TGTGCCACCAGTGACAGGATCGGCACAGATACGCAGTATTTT. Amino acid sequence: CATSDRIGTDTQYF.